This TCR beta chain was recovered during a study of blood T cell repertoires in COVID-19. Generated by immunoSEQ multiplex PCR, the TCRdb table keeps only in-frame clones and is missing some. The data show 60,000 to 100,000 clones, roughly 89% seen once. Germline CDR1 is MNHEY and CDR2 is SMNVEV (reference sequence). The CDR3 loop spans 16 amino acids. Losses at the gene ends were 3 bases for V and 3 bases for J; bases not matched to a gene: 9. The sequencing input was peripheral blood. This TCR derives from a man over 45 with active COVID-19. The V gene is TRBV27, the J gene TRBJ2-3, with 7 positions matching TRBD2. In DNA, the CDR3 is TGTGCCAGCAGTTTTAGACTAGCCGGGAGGACAGATACGCAGTATTTT. The encoded protein is CASSFRLAGRTDTQYF.